These 22 T cell receptor beta chains share one sample of origin, sequenced in a study of identical twins. Using its own MiXCR run on the 5' RACE reads, TCRdb lists one record per CDR3 protein. Here the sample spans 350,000 to 500,000 distinct CDR3 sequences, approximately 18% being singletons. The source material was naive T cells sorted from blood. These receptors all come from a man between 45 and 60 years old in good health.

This clonotype turned up a few times. This sequence joins TRBV5-1 and TRBJ2-7; D tentatively fits TRBD1 or TRBD2 (5 bases each). Germline-derived CDR1 and CDR2 are SGHRS and YFSETQ. The CDR3 contains 14 residues. The V gene lost 3 bases and the J gene lost 3 bases, with 13 bases spanning the gap. The CDR3 region is CASSSGRTYYEQYF. The CDR3, as DNA: TGCGCCAGCAGCTCGGGACGGACCTACTACGAGCAGTACTTC. Complete variable domain (other parts from reference TRBV5-1 and TRBJ2-7): KAGVTQTPRYLIKTRGQQVTLSCSPISGHRSVSWYQQTPGQGLQFLFEYFSETQRNKGNFPGRFSGRQFSNSRSEMNVSTLELGDSALYLCASSSGRTYYEQYFGPGTRLTVT.

This clonotype was seen repeatedly, ten times or more. This rearrangement joins TRBV6-5 to TRBJ1-1; D remains unclear. The V gene's germline CDR1 is MNHEY and CDR2 SVGAGI. The CDR3 is made up of 14 amino acids. V was shortened by 0 bases and J by 1 base, with 6 bases between the two germline ends. CDR3 sequence reads: CASSYSKGNTEAFF. In DNA form, the CDR3 reads TGTGCCAGCAGTTACTCGAAAGGGAACACTGAAGCTTTCTTT.

There are many counts of this clonotype. The chain is built from TRBV15 and TRBJ1-5; no reliable D call. The CDR3 is made up of 13 amino acids. CDR1 and CDR2 (germline): LNHNV, YYDKDF (reference sequence). Trimming removed 2 bases at V and 6 bases at J, with 8 bases between. The CDR3 DNA follows: TGTGCCACCAGCAGACCTGGGAGTCAGCCCCAGCATTTT. Translating it yields CATSRPGSQPQHF.

In its sample, this clonotype was seen a few times. DNA for the CDR3: TGTGCCAGCGGGAGATCGGAAAATGAGCAGTTCTTC. Amino acid sequence: CASGRSENEQFF. The chain recombines TRBV12-3 or TRBV12-4 with TRBJ2-1; tentative D call: TRBD2 (5 bases). V was trimmed by 8 bases and J by 7 bases, leaving 12 bases between them. The CDR3 length is 12 residues.

This clonotype was picked up many times. The CDR3 reads CSARGLGGEQFF. The CDR3 nucleotides read TGCAGTGCTAGGGGCTTAGGGGGTGAGCAGTTCTTC. V is TRBV20-1 and J is TRBJ2-1, with D possibly being TRBD1 (6 bases). Germline V gene data show CDR1 as DFQATT and CDR2 as SNEGSKA (reference sequence). This CDR3 contains 12 residues. The V end was cut by 3 bases, the J end by 9 bases, with 12 bases between.

This clonotype was detected ten times or more. The chain recombines TRBV19 with TRBJ2-2; possible D gene TRBD1, 6 bases. The CDR3 is 13 amino acids. V dropped 4 bases and J dropped 6 bases, with 9 bases sitting between them. Germline CDR1 reads LNHDA; CDR2 reads SQIVND (reference sequence). CDR3 region: CASSTRQAGELFF. Written as DNA, the CDR3 is TGTGCCAGTAGTACCCGACAGGCCGGGGAGCTGTTTTTT.

V usage is TRBV7-2 and J usage is TRBJ2-1, with TRBD2 matching over 10 bases. The CDR3 extends over 16 amino acids. Looked up from germline, CDR1 is SGHTA and CDR2 is FQGNSA. The V segment lost 1 base and the J segment 9 bases; nucleotides outside the gene matches: 9. The CDR3 DNA sequence: TGTGCCAGCAGCTTAGGGGGGACTAGCGCTTACGGTGAGCAGTTCTTC. Amino acid sequence: CASSLGGTSAYGEQFF.

This clonotype has ten or more counts. The chain has TRBV6-5 and TRBJ2-1; 9 bases fit TRBD2. This CDR3 has 15 amino acids. V was clipped by 6 bases and J by 4 bases; unmatched bases: 7. The V gene's germline CDR1 is MNHEY and CDR2 SVGAGI. Here the CDR3 DNA reads TGTGCCAGCAGATACCTAGCGGGGTCATACAATGAGCAGTTCTTC. Its protein product is CASRYLAGSYNEQFF.

This sequence joins TRBV7-6 and TRBJ1-4; perhaps TRBD1 as D (6 bases). Germline CDR1 is SGHVS and CDR2 is FNYEAQ. V shed 2 bases and J shed 8 bases, with 15 bases lying between them. CDR3 size: 15 residues. CDR3 in amino acids: CASSLSGGGGEKLFF. CDR3 in DNA: TGTGCCAGCAGCTTATCGGGGGGCGGCGGGGAAAAACTGTTTTTT.

This clonotype was observed at least ten times. The chain recombines TRBV18 with TRBJ1-2, with 7 positions matching TRBD1. Germline CDR1 reads KGHSH; CDR2 reads LQKENI. There are 13 residues in the CDR3. The trim removed 6 bases at V and 6 bases at J, leaving 7 bases unmatched. The chain's CDR3 is CASSPDRVNGYTF. CDR3 DNA sequence: TGTGCCAGCTCGCCTGACAGGGTCAATGGCTACACCTTC.

This clonotype was seen ten or more times. DNA of the CDR3: TGCAGTGCTAGACTATTCCCCAGCGGGACGATCACCGGGGAGCTGTTTTTT. Translation: CSARLFPSGTITGELFF. V usage is TRBV20-1 and J usage is TRBJ2-2; TRBD2 matches 7 bases. In germline, CDR1 is DFQATT, CDR2 SNEGSKA (reference sequence). The CDR3 runs to 17 residues. V shed 2 bases, J shed 4 bases, and the junction held 13 bases outside the gene matches.

The V call is TRBV27, the J call TRBJ2-7; D could derive from TRBD1 or TRBD2 (5 bases each). V dropped 5 bases and J dropped 2 bases, with 19 bases sitting between them. This CDR3 has 16 residues. Looked up from germline, CDR1 is MNHEY and CDR2 is SMNVEV (reference sequence). CDR3 sequence reads: CASSVLGHRGPYEQYF. The CDR3 region has the DNA TGTGCCAGCAGTGTGCTTGGGCACCGGGGCCCCTACGAGCAGTACTTC.

This clonotype was picked up many times. The rearrangement links TRBV4-3 to TRBJ2-4; the match to TRBD2 covers 9 bases. The CDR3 covers 19 residues. Trimming took 3 bases from V and 1 from J; bases not matched to a gene: 13. Germline CDR1 and CDR2: LGHNA and YSLEER. The CDR3 DNA sequence: TGCGCCAGCAGCCAGAAGGAGCGGGGGGACCCCTGGGCCAAAAACATTCAGTACTTC. Protein product: CASSQKERGDPWAKNIQYF.

The chain links TRBV6-2 or TRBV6-3 to TRBJ2-7, with 8 bases aligning to TRBD1. Germline V gene lookup returns CDR1 MNHEY and CDR2 SVGEGT. The CDR3 is 14 amino acids. V shed 6 bases and J 3 bases; nucleotides not matched to a gene: 7. The CDR3 protein is CASRDGQGGYEQYF. The CDR3 bases are TGTGCCAGCAGGGATGGACAGGGTGGCTACGAGCAGTACTTC.

The chain has TRBV7-2 and TRBJ1-5; D unclear. Trimming removed 3 bases at V and 3 bases at J, with 6 bases between. The V gene's germline CDR1 is SGHTA and CDR2 FQGNSA. The CDR3 length is 13 residues. The CDR3 DNA is TGTGCCAGCAGCTTCGTAGACAATCAGCCCCAGCATTTT. Translating gives CASSFVDNQPQHF.

The chain has TRBV4-2 and TRBJ2-2; no definite D call. Trimming shortened V by 0 bases and J by 6 bases, and 11 bases separated the two germline ends. Germline values: CDR1 LGHNA, CDR2 YNFKEQ. This CDR3 region has 15 residues. The CDR3 bases are TGTGCCAGCAGCCAAGAAGCTAGTTTCCCCGGGGAGCTGTTTTTT. It encodes CASSQEASFPGELFF.

The chain employs TRBV7-8 and TRBJ1-1; D uncertain. The CDR3 runs to 15 residues. Trimming removed 0 bases from V and 4 bases from J, with 12 bases in between. Germline CDR1 and CDR2: SGHVS and FQNEAQ. The CDR3 here is CASSLASMGSTEAFF. CDR3 in DNA: TGTGCCAGCAGCTTAGCCTCTATGGGCTCCACTGAAGCTTTCTTT. Full variable domain (remainder filled in from reference TRBV7-8 and TRBJ1-1): GAGVSQSPRYKVAKRGQDVALRCDPISGHVSLFWYQQALGQGPEFLTYFQNEAQLDKSGLPSDRFFAERPEGSVSTLKIQRTQQEDSAVYLCASSLASMGSTEAFFGQGTRLTVV.

The chain couples TRBV12-3 or TRBV12-4 to TRBJ2-1; D not certain. Trimming cost V 4 bases and J 2 bases, with 15 bases left between them. The CDR3 runs 16 residues. The CDR3 is CASSSLGSTPYNEQFF. The CDR3 DNA follows: TGTGCCAGCAGTTCCCTCGGGTCTACCCCCTACAATGAGCAGTTCTTC.

A word on this clonotype: At one end, the junction sequence differs from germline, possibly due to a read error. CDR3 coding DNA: TGTGCCAGCAGCGCACTCTGGGGGGACAGGGATGACTTC. Residues: CASSALWGDRDDF. The chain employs TRBV2 and TRBJ2-7; TRBD1 matches 9 bases. The CDR3 length is 13 residues. Germline CDR1 SNHLY, CDR2 FYNNEI.

This clonotype occurred many times. V and J are TRBV20-1 and TRBJ2-7; TRBD2 matches at 9 bases. The CDR3 is 16 residues long. The V segment lost 0 bases and the J segment 2 bases; nucleotides outside the gene matches: 8. The V gene's germline CDR1 is DFQATT and CDR2 SNEGSKA (reference sequence). The CDR3 loop is CSARELRLAETYEQYF. The CDR3 DNA reads as TGCAGTGCTAGAGAATTGCGACTAGCGGAGACCTACGAGCAGTACTTC.

The chain is built from TRBV9 and TRBJ2-1; 7 bases are a match to TRBD1. After removal of 5 bases from V and 0 bases from J, the junction contained 8 bases not matched to a gene. Germline V lookup: CDR1 SGDLS, CDR2 YYNGEE. The CDR3 totals 16 residues. The CDR3: CASSGAQGSSYNEQFF. The CDR3 bases are TGTGCCAGCAGTGGTGCACAGGGGAGCTCCTACAATGAGCAGTTCTTC.

V and J are TRBV7-9 and TRBJ2-7; no clear D gene. From germline, CDR1 is SEHNR and CDR2 FQNEAQ (reference sequence). V gave up 4 bases and J gave up 6 bases, with 16 bases separating them. The CDR3 has 14 residues. The CDR3: CASSCSMVGCEQYF. The DNA for the CDR3 is TGTGCCAGCAGCTGCAGCATGGTGGGGTGCGAGCAGTACTTC.